Included here is one TCR beta chain sequence, with context. What antigen it recognizes has not been identified. No much larger clonotype is one base removed from it; base qualities were not supplied. The time point tag for this specimen amounts to: baseline before oral tofacitinib. Lesional scalp punch biopsies and peripheral blood were collected from alopecia areata patients. Human scalp biopsies were fixed immediately in PAXgene tissue containers. The library was built by means of the immunoSEQ multiplex PCR assay. To provide template for TCR sequencing, every sample had RNA extracted and reverse transcribed into cDNA. First-strand cDNA was synthesized with SuperScript III using a 2:1 mix of oligo-dT and random hexamers. A synthetic immune receptor repertoire was used to assess amplification bias, and residual bias was removed computationally. The paper's processing steps were these. After raw reads were preprocessed to remove errors, the CDR3 was defined following IMGT conventions as running from the conserved cysteine to phenylalanine. Clonality was computed as 1 minus the Shannon entropy, with the entropy normalized by log2 of the number of productive unique TCRs. Scalp TCRbeta sequences were cross-referenced with sorted blood CD4 and CD8 repertoires so that the CD4 or CD8 identity of scalp clones could be inferred. TCRdb stores this immuneACCESS table with in-frame sequences only. Part of the clones is absent; in the studies checked, under half of the shortfall reflects unresolved V genes, and no reason is known for the rest. That table furnishes V, J and clone size, whereas the DNA furnished D and trimming. The sample yields some 19,000 clones; 60% to 80% were counted once. The biggest ten clones account for more than 6% of the sample.

The CDR3 starts with the cysteine, ends with the phenylalanine, and has 13 residues. Only CDR3 DNA is held: 39 bases, read in frame from base 1. The germline V gene encodes CDR1 SEHNR and CDR2 FQNEAQ (reference sequence). Trimming removed 11 bases from V and 5 bases from J; the gene matches leave 8 bases unexplained. These data originate in a study of CD8+ T cells in alopecia areata (dated by TCRdb to 2017 to 2018). The study in broad terms: The treated patients, all with moderate-to-severe alopecia areata, were enrolled in an open-label pilot trial of oral tofacitinib given at 5 to 10 mg twice daily. Patients stayed on tofacitinib for 6 to 18 months and then had 6 months of follow-up off drug so that delayed response and recurrence could be assessed. The study used high-throughput TCRbeta sequencing to examine T cell clonal expansion in alopecia areata, in both the C3H/HeJ mouse model and human patients. Scalp tissue and sorted CD4+ and CD8+ peripheral blood T cells from patchy and totalis/universalis alopecia areata patients and from healthy controls were covered by human TCRbeta sequencing. Biopsies were taken from tofacitinib-treated patients at baseline and at 4 and 24 weeks of treatment, and a later scalp biopsy was taken in several of the tofacitinib-treated patients. Scalp clonality was compared among normal scalp (n=4), patchy alopecia areata scalp (n=8), and alopecia totalis/universalis scalp (n=8). RNA was extracted with the PAXgene miRNA kit for fixed scalp, the miRNeasy kit for PBMCs, and the RNeasy kit for mouse skin. TCRbeta CDR3 regions were amplified by immunoSEQ multiplex PCR using 35 Vbeta forward and 13 Jbeta reverse primers. General conclusions and limits of the study: Higher clonality and more expanded CD8+ clones were observed in lesional scalp than in normal scalp, particularly in alopecia totalis/universalis, a finding suggestive of antigenic drive. Compared with mice, TCR sequences shared between patients were less clear, possibly partly because of HLA diversity across the patient population. Resident alphabeta T cells in normal human skin are also sequenced, complicating scalp TCR repertoire analysis, unlike mouse skin dominated by gammadelta T cells.

This specimen consisted of skin, obtained at week 0. This TCR was recovered from a human donor with alopecia areata. This sequence uses TRBV7-9 and TRBJ2-2; 7 bases in between match TRBD2. The CDR3 corresponds to CAGSASGTGELFF. The nucleotide sequence is TGTGCCGGAAGTGCTAGCGGAACCGGGGAGCTGTTTTTT.